A selection of T cell receptor beta chains follows, all from one sample in a study of T cells in Graves' hyperthyroidism and ophthalmopathy. TCRdb reprocessed the multiplex PCR reads via MiXCR and lists one record per CDR3 protein. The sample gives 340,000 or so distinct CDR3 sequences, around a sixth of which show up once; roughly 31% is in the top ten. Sequences were obtained from blood. The receptors originated from a young man with Graves' hyperthyroidism. CDR3s leave out the opening cysteine and the closing phenylalanine or tryptophan.

v_gene	j_gene	CDR3aa
TRBV2	TRBJ2-7	ASRGATSYEQY
TRBV7-8	TRBJ2-1	ASSSIAGKTTEQF
TRBV7-2	TRBJ2-2	ASSLPLQGTGELF
TRBV7-9	TRBJ2-7	ASSPRDLSHEQY
TRBV5-1	TRBJ2-6	ASSWAGQGTGANVLT
TRBV2	TRBJ2-3	ASNRVGDTQY
TRBV20-1	TRBJ2-3	SATGLAGGGTDTQY
TRBV7-8	TRBJ2-5	ASSLARVWETQY
TRBV6-6	TRBJ1-4	ASSYGQGYEKLL
TRBV11-2	TRBJ1-2	ASGGSTVEGYT
TRBV5-1	TRBJ2-7	ASRVGTNAYEQY
TRBV30	TRBJ1-5	AWRGQLNQPQH
TRBV29-1	TRBJ1-5	SVGYANQPQH
TRBV20-1	TRBJ2-5	SARDPSGGSQETQY
TRBV29-1	TRBJ2-5	SVGGEFLQAQETQY
TRBV7-9	TRBJ1-3	ATRGGGNTIY
TRBV30	TRBJ1-5	AWSVLSGRDQPQH
TRBV11-2	TRBJ1-1	ASSSDRHTEAF
TRBV28	TRBJ2-3	ASRLAGGGTDTQY
TRBV14	TRBJ2-2	ASSQLRGGISGELF
TRBV28	TRBJ1-5	ASRPTGRLRQPQH
TRBV6-1	TRBJ1-1	ASETEPNTEAF
TRBV28	TRBJ2-7	ASRGGGGEESSYEQY
TRBV11-2	TRBJ2-1	ASSWGLAEPNEQF
TRBV7-9	TRBJ2-3	ASSLVTFSDTQY
TRBV15	TRBJ2-3	ATSREGRGSDTQY
TRBV30	TRBJ1-1	AWSVRGGSEAF
TRBV28	TRBJ2-3	ASSLTPRLAGVGDTQY
TRBV24-1	TRBJ2-1	ATSDQRSSYNEQF
TRBV20-1	TRBJ2-2	SARDLGTGELF
TRBV11-2	TRBJ1-3	ASSKGSSGNTIY
TRBV7-2	TRBJ2-2	ASSFVLAGLNTGELF
TRBV5-1	TRBJ2-2	ASSFAFGVANTGELF
TRBV5-1	TRBJ2-3	ASSMTSGRDTQY
TRBV6-1	TRBJ2-7	ASRPPGLAGSGEQY